This record looks at one T cell receptor (beta chain) sequence and its context. The antigen is undetermined. TCRdb itself ran the 5' RACE reads through MiXCR, one entry per CDR3 protein. In the table there are under 150,000 distinct CDR3 sequences, over 9% of which are singletons. CDR3 length equals 13 residues. J lost 6 bases, V lost 4 bases, and 3 bases had no gene match. Germline values: CDR1 SEHNR, CDR2 FQNEAQ (reference sequence). The sample belongs to a study of spatial heterogeneity in lung cancer. About the study: When follow-up PBMC samples existed, they were sequenced (at a median of around 2 years after resection). Sequencing consistently turned up more beta-chain sequences than alpha-chain sequences. The study, taken as a whole, reports: Ubiquitous expanded tumor TCRs were observed in blood more at resection than follow-up.

As to time point: blood at routine non-recurrence follow-up after resection. Unsorted whole RNA samples from tumor, nontumor lung or frozen PBMC were sequenced. The chain carries TRBV7-9 and TRBJ2-7; 10 bases are a match to TRBD2. The source material was PBMCs, sampled at follow-up. The origin of this receptor is a male donor with early-stage non-small cell lung cancer. CDR3: CASSWGLAIEQYF. The CDR3 bases are TGTGCCAGCAGCTGGGGACTAGCGATCGAGCAGTACTTC.